The clone carrying this T cell receptor beta chain was counted once. Germline CDR1 reads MDHEN; CDR2 reads SYDVKM. V was clipped by 10 bases and J by 7 bases, with 17 bases between them. CDR3 length: 12 amino acids. The source of the sample is a study of cytomegalovirus exposure and HLA in healthy donors. The PCR employed 60 Vbeta primers together with 13 Jbeta primers. Clones were sequenced by immunoSEQ multiplex PCR, and TCRdb holds only the in-frame ones, with some missing. The sample contains 130,000 or so clones, approximately 78% of which appear only once. Sequenced material: PBMCs. V and J are TRBV28 and TRBJ2-7, with unresolved D. The sequence was obtained from a young man in good health and CMV-seropositive. This chain's CDR3 is CAILAPRQEQYF. The DNA for the CDR3 is TGTGCCATATTAGCCCCTCGTCAAGAGCAGTACTTC. The complete variable domain, with remaining parts taken from reference TRBV28 and TRBJ2-7, reads DVKVTQSSRYLVKRTGEKVFLECVQDMDHENMFWYRQDPGLGLRLIYFSYDVKMKEKGDIPEGYSVSREKKERFSLILESASTNQTSMYLCAILAPRQEQYFGPGTRLTVT.